This T cell receptor beta chain was identified in a study of CD8 T cells in ankylosing spondylitis. Germline V gene sequence: CDR1 SEHNR, CDR2 FQNEAQ (reference sequence). V was pared by 3 bases and J by 5 bases, with 4 bases between. The CDR3 is 12 amino acids. Each CDR3 protein gets one entry after TCRdb re-called the 5' RACE reads with MiXCR. This table holds around 150,000 distinct CDR3 sequences, approximately 7.3% found once. Sequenced: blood, either unsorted or a sorted T cell fraction (not recorded which). This receptor was obtained from a female donor with ankylosing spondylitis or in good health (not recorded which). The J gene is TRBJ2-2, the V gene TRBV7-9; no firm D call. CDR3 nucleotides: TGTGCCAGCAGCTTGGAAACCGGGGAGCTGTTTTTT. This encodes CASSLETGELFF. Together with reference TRBV7-9 and TRBJ2-2, the CDR3 gives the full variable domain: DTGVSQNPRHKITKRGQNVTFRCDPISEHNRLYWYRQTLGQGPEFLTYFQNEAQLEKSRLLSDRFSAERPKGSFSTLEIQRTEQGDSAMYLCASSLETGELFFGEGSRLTVL.